Listed here are 28 T cell receptor beta chains from one sample, sequenced in a study of blood T cell repertoires in COVID-19. The data were produced by immunoSEQ multiplex PCR, yet TCRdb's version contains in-frame clones alone and is incomplete. The sample has roughly 140,000 clones, approximately 85% seen once; the top ten hold approximately 8%. The sample taken for sequencing was peripheral blood. These TCRs come from a woman aged 60-70 years with COVID-19, enrolled during active disease.

The CDR3 reads CATSRGVGYGYTF. Here the CDR3 DNA reads TGTGCCACCAGCAGAGGAGTCGGCTATGGCTACACCTTC. This rearrangement joins TRBV15 to TRBJ1-2; D is undetermined. V was cut by 1 base and J by 4 bases, with 7 bases left in between. The CDR3 runs 13 residues. Germline CDR1 is LNHNV and CDR2 is YYDKDF (reference sequence).

The gene calls are TRBV29-1 and TRBJ1-1, with a weak D call TRBD1 (5 bases). V lost 4 bases to trimming and J lost 0 bases, with 9 bases between them. Germline V gives CDR1 SQVTM, CDR2 ANQGSEA. This CDR3 comprises 13 residues. The DNA of the CDR3 is TGCAGCGTTGTGGTGGGGCTGAACACTGAAGCTTTCTTT. Translation: CSVVVGLNTEAFF.

The chain links TRBV19 to TRBJ1-5; 7 nucleotides agree with TRBD1. The ends lost 5 bases at V and 5 bases at J; junction bases unmatched: 3. CDR1 and CDR2 (germline): LNHDA, SQIVND (reference sequence). The CDR3 loop spans 13 amino acids. CDR3 region: CASSDREYQPQHF. In DNA form, the CDR3 reads TGTGCCAGTAGTGACAGGGAGTATCAGCCCCAGCATTTT.

The chain recombines TRBV19 with TRBJ1-5; D may be TRBD1 (6 bases). Trimming cost V 6 bases and J 6 bases, with 18 bases left between them. CDR3 length equals 15 residues. CDR1 LNHDA and CDR2 SQIVND come from the germline V gene (reference sequence). In DNA form, the CDR3 reads TGTGCCAGTAGGAAGGGTTCTCAGGGGAGTCAGCCCCAGCATTTT. It codes for CASRKGSQGSQPQHF.

The chain has TRBV5-8 and TRBJ2-3; no clear D gene. The CDR3 is 14 residues long. V shed 10 bases and J shed 1 base, with 16 bases lying between them. Germline CDR1 SGHTS, CDR2 YDEGEE. The DNA of the CDR3 is TGTGCCCCTCTCTCTTGGGCCCGCACAGATACGCAGTATTTT. Its translation is CAPLSWARTDTQYF.

The chain combines TRBV4-2 with TRBJ2-5, with TRBD2 matching over 15 bases. With V trimmed by 0 bases and J by 3 bases, 14 bases remained unmatched. The CDR3 spans 21 residues. Germline CDR1 LGHNA, CDR2 YNFKEQ. The CDR3 coding sequence is TGTGCCAGCAGCCAAGAGTTAGGACTAGCGGGGGGGCCGCTCCCGGAAGAGACCCAGTACTTC. The encoded protein is CASSQELGLAGGPLPEETQYF.

The chain has TRBV6-5 and TRBJ2-7, with D perhaps matching TRBD2 (5 bases). CDR1 and CDR2 from the germline V gene are MNHEY and SVGAGI. The CDR3 is 14 amino acids. Trimming took off 7 bases at V and 3 bases at J, with 16 bases between the two ends. Here the CDR3 reads CASTMAGVDYEQYF. DNA of the CDR3: TGTGCCAGCACCATGGCCGGGGTCGACTACGAGCAGTACTTC.

The CDR3 reads CAISESMVQGNTEAFF. CDR3 coding DNA: TGTGCCATCAGTGAGTCGATGGTACAGGGTAACACTGAAGCTTTCTTT. This rearrangement joins TRBV10-3 to TRBJ1-1, with a weak D call TRBD1 (6 bases). The V end lost 0 bases, the J end lost 2 bases, and 13 bases lay between the germline ends. This CDR3 region has 16 residues. Per the germline V gene, CDR1 is ENHRY and CDR2 is SYGVKD.

This clone was counted a few times. The rearrangement links TRBV11-2 to TRBJ2-7; a possible D gene is TRBD2 (6 bases). CDR1 and CDR2 from the germline V gene are SGHAT and FQNNGV. The CDR3 totals 14 residues. V shed 8 bases and J shed 5 bases, with 19 bases lying between them. This chain's CDR3 is CASRPGLTGDEQYF. In DNA form, the CDR3 reads TGTGCCAGCCGACCGGGACTCACCGGGGACGAGCAGTACTTC.

The V call is TRBV19, the J call TRBJ1-4; possible D gene TRBD1, 6 bases. V was shortened by 7 bases and J by 4 bases, with 16 bases between the two germline ends. The germline gives CDR1 LNHDA, CDR2 SQIVND (reference sequence). CDR3 length: 15 amino acids. The chain's CDR3 is CASTAVQGRNEKLFF. The CDR3 region has the DNA TGTGCCAGTACCGCCGTACAGGGCCGTAATGAAAAACTGTTTTTT.

This chain uses TRBV9 with TRBJ1-6, with a possible D match to TRBD1 (5 bases). The CDR3 has 15 amino acids. Germline V gene lookup returns CDR1 SGDLS and CDR2 YYNGEE. V was clipped by 0 bases and J by 7 bases, with 11 bases between them. The CDR3 region has the DNA TGTGCCAGCAGCGTAGGAAACAGGCTAAATTCACCCCTCCACTTT. Amino acid sequence: CASSVGNRLNSPLHF. Full variable domain (missing parts from reference TRBV9 and TRBJ1-6): DSGVTQTPKHLITATGQRVTLRCSPRSGDLSVYWYQQSLDQGLQFLIQYYNGEERAKGNILERFSAQQFPDLHSELNLSSLELGDSALYFCASSVGNRLNSPLHFGNGTRLTVT.

The rearrangement uses TRBV5-4 and TRBJ2-1; 11 bases fit TRBD2. The V gene end was trimmed by 10 bases and the J gene end by 7 bases; junction bases not matched to a gene: 7. Germline CDR1 and CDR2: SGHNT and YYREEE (reference sequence). This CDR3 region has 13 residues. CDR3 nucleotide sequence: TGTGCCTGGGGAGTAGCGGGGGGGAATGAGCAGTTCTTC. The encoded protein is CAWGVAGGNEQFF.

The chain employs TRBV7-9 and TRBJ1-1; the D gene is possibly TRBD1 (6 bases). The germline V gene encodes CDR1 SEHNR and CDR2 FQNEAQ (reference sequence). This CDR3 has 14 amino acids. The V end lost 7 bases, the J end lost 1 base, and 13 bases lay between the germline ends. The CDR3 loop reads CASIATTGNTEAFF. CDR3 nucleotides: TGTGCCAGCATCGCTACGACAGGGAACACTGAAGCTTTCTTT.

This chain joins TRBV5-1 and TRBJ2-7; 9 nucleotides match TRBD1. Germline CDR1 is SGHRS and CDR2 is YFSETQ. The length of the CDR3 is 15 residues. The junction had 8 bases not matched to a gene; V was cut back by 4 bases and J by 3 bases. Here the CDR3 reads CASSTGQGTIYEQYF. For the CDR3, the DNA is TGCGCCAGCAGCACAGGACAGGGGACCATCTACGAGCAGTACTTC.

The gene calls are TRBV5-6 and TRBJ2-5; TRBD2 is a possible D gene (6 bases). V was shortened by 3 bases and J by 3 bases, with 15 bases between the two germline ends. The CDR3 loop spans 15 amino acids. Per the germline V gene, CDR1 is SGHDT and CDR2 is YYEEEE. The CDR3 spells CASSWENVAEETQYF. The CDR3 coding sequence is TGTGCCAGCAGCTGGGAAAACGTAGCGGAAGAGACCCAGTACTTC.

V is TRBV4-1 and J is TRBJ2-7, with D possibly TRBD2 on 6 matching bases. Trimming took 4 bases from V and 3 from J, leaving 13 bases between them. This CDR3 is built from 14 residues. Looked up from germline, CDR1 is MGHRA and CDR2 is YSYEKL. CDR3 residues: CASSREAGNYEQYF. The CDR3 region has the DNA TGCGCCAGCAGCCGGGAGGCAGGGAACTACGAGCAGTACTTC.

The V gene is TRBV21-1, the J gene TRBJ2-7; the listed D gene, TRBD2, was not tested against the DNA. TRBV21-1 is designated a pseudogene. This CDR3 contains 17 residues. The CDR3 sequence is CASNGRLAGGWGDEQYF. CDR3 sequence (DNA): TGTGCCAGCAACGGTCGACTAGCGGGGGGATGGGGAGACGAGCAGTACTTC.

The chain couples TRBV1 to TRBJ2-5; TRBD2 is taken as the D call from the table, unchecked against the DNA. TRBV1 is a documented pseudogene. The CDR3 loop spans 18 amino acids. The CDR3 DNA is TGCACCAGCAGCCAAGACGGTTCTTCTAGCGGGGCCCAAGAGACCCAGTACTTC. This sequence encodes CTSSQDGSSSGAQETQYF.

The CDR3 region is CASSTEQGWNSPLHF. DNA for the CDR3: TGTGCCAGTAGTACCGAACAGGGTTGGAATTCACCCCTCCACTTT. This chain joins TRBV19 and TRBJ1-6; a possible D gene is TRBD1 (6 bases). The germline CDR1 and CDR2 sequences are LNHDA and SQIVND (reference sequence). The CDR3 has 15 residues. V gave up 4 bases and J gave up 7 bases, with 14 bases separating them. Full variable domain (remainder filled in from reference TRBV19 and TRBJ1-6): DGGITQSPKYLFRKEGQNVTLSCEQNLNHDAMYWYRQDPGQGLRLIYYSQIVNDFQKGDIAEGYSVSREKKESFPLTVTSAQKNPTAFYLCASSTEQGWNSPLHFGNGTRLTVT.

The rearrangement uses TRBV6-1 and TRBJ2-1, with 11 bases identical to TRBD2. The CDR3 consists of 15 residues. Germline V lookup: CDR1 MNHNS, CDR2 SASEGT. The trim removed 3 bases at V and 8 bases at J, leaving 6 bases unmatched. The CDR3, as DNA: TGTGCCAGCAGTGAGGTAGCGGGGGGGCCGCATGAGCAGTTCTTC. Translated, it gives CASSEVAGGPHEQFF.

The chain recombines TRBV18 with TRBJ2-2; TRBD1 matches at 8 bases. CDR3 size: 15 residues. V lost 8 bases and J lost 2; bases outside the gene matches: 7. Per germline, CDR1 KGHSH and CDR2 LQKENI. The CDR3 spells CASLPQGVNTGELFF. CDR3 DNA: TGTGCCAGCCTACCACAGGGGGTCAACACCGGGGAGCTGTTTTTT.

Worth noting for this clone: Other DNA sequences in the sample encode the same CDR3. J is TRBJ2-3 and V is TRBV3-1 (or the pseudogene TRBV3-2); 11 bases match TRBD2. CDR3 length equals 16 residues. J lost 4 bases, V lost 1 base, and 4 bases had no gene match. The germline V gene encodes CDR1 LGHDT and CDR2 YNNKEL (reference sequence). This CDR3 reads CASSQGLAGGSDTQYF. The CDR3 nucleotides read TGTGCCAGCAGCCAAGGTCTAGCGGGGGGTTCAGATACGCAGTATTTT.

The chain joins TRBV12-3 or TRBV12-4 to TRBJ2-1; 8 nucleotides match TRBD1. This CDR3 has 12 amino acids. Trimming removed 4 bases from V and 15 bases from J; junction bases left unmatched: 8. The CDR3 reads CASSSQGALWFF. The CDR3 nucleotides are TGTGCCAGCAGTTCTCAGGGGGCGCTTTGGTTCTTC.

J is TRBJ1-3 and V is TRBV5-5; tentative D call: TRBD1 (5 bases). Germline lookup yields CDR1 SGHKS and CDR2 YYEKEE (reference sequence). V was cut by 0 bases and J by 4 bases, with 17 bases left in between. The CDR3 loop spans 17 amino acids. CDR3 sequence (DNA): TGTGCCAGCAGCTTGGAAGTTAGCGGGGCGCCAGGAAACACCATATATTTT. Translation: CASSLEVSGAPGNTIYF.

The chain has TRBV11-3 and TRBJ2-3; 8 nucleotides agree with TRBD2. From germline, CDR1 is SGHNT and CDR2 YENEEA. The junction had 6 bases not matched to a gene; V was cut back by 5 bases and J by 2 bases. The CDR3 is 15 amino acids. CDR3 DNA: TGTGCCAGCAGCCAAGCGGGAGTAGTCACAGATACGCAGTATTTT. Translation: CASSQAGVVTDTQYF.

The gene calls are TRBV6-4 and TRBJ1-5, with TRBD1 matching 7 bases. Trimming took 11 bases from V and 2 from J; bases not matched to a gene: 12. CDR1 is MRHNA, CDR2 SNTAGT, per germline. CDR3 length: 15 residues. The CDR3 coding sequence is TGTGCCGGACGGACAGGCCCCATATGCAATCAGCCCCAGCATTTT. This encodes CAGRTGPICNQPQHF.

This chain links TRBV7-9 with TRBJ1-1; D may be TRBD1 (6 bases). The germline gives CDR1 SEHNR, CDR2 FQNEAQ (reference sequence). Trimming took off 5 bases at V and 8 bases at J, with 15 bases between the two ends. The CDR3 length is 13 residues. Here the CDR3 reads CASSLKHRAEAFF. CDR3 nucleotides: TGTGCCAGCAGCCTGAAACACAGGGCCGAAGCTTTCTTT.

This chain joins TRBV5-6 and TRBJ1-1, with TRBD1 identical over 7 bases. Germline CDR1 is SGHDT and CDR2 is YYEEEE. This CDR3 contains 13 residues. V was clipped by 3 bases and J by 4 bases; unmatched bases: 3. The CDR3 loop reads CASSYKGATEAFF. CDR3 DNA: TGTGCCAGCAGCTATAAGGGGGCCACTGAAGCTTTCTTT.